These 10 T cell receptor beta chains share one sample of origin, sequenced in a study of Graves' ophthalmopathy and Graves' hyperthyroidism. RNA transcripts were the template, and TCR beta CDR3 regions were amplified from them. First-round RT-PCR employed HTBI primers, with a second-round multiplex PCR after it. Each CDR3 protein gets one entry after TCRdb re-called the multiplex PCR reads with MiXCR. Of about 640,000 distinct CDR3 sequences in the sample, about two fifths were seen once. Sequenced input: peripheral blood. These receptors originate from an adult man with Graves' ophthalmopathy.

The V call is TRBV9, the J call TRBJ2-5; 8 positions agree with TRBD2. Germline values: CDR1 SGDLS, CDR2 YYNGEE. The CDR3 is made up of 15 amino acids. The V segment lost 5 bases and the J segment 0 bases; nucleotides outside the gene matches: 6. The DNA of the CDR3 is TGTGCCAGCAGTTTACGGGGGGGGCACCAAGAGACCCAGTACTTC. This sequence encodes CASSLRGGHQETQYF.

This clonotype was recorded at least ten times. This sequence joins TRBV10-3 and TRBJ2-7; unclear D gene. Germline lookup yields CDR1 ENHRY and CDR2 SYGVKD. V lost 6 bases and J lost 3, with 12 bases in between. The CDR3 has 13 amino acids. CDR3 region: CAIRFSESYEQYF. CDR3 nucleotides: TGTGCCATCAGATTTTCAGAAAGCTACGAGCAGTACTTC.

This chain connects TRBV7-6 to TRBJ2-6; possible D gene TRBD1, 6 bases. Per the germline V gene, CDR1 is SGHVS and CDR2 is FNYEAQ. V gave up 5 bases and J gave up 2 bases, with 19 bases separating them. This CDR3 comprises 18 residues. This CDR3 reads CASSQGHAGSAGANVLTF. CDR3 DNA: TGTGCCAGCAGCCAGGGACATGCAGGATCCGCTGGGGCCAACGTCCTGACTTTC.

The J gene is TRBJ1-1, the V gene TRBV7-4; D not certain. Germline V gives CDR1 SGHVT, CDR2 SQSDAQ. Trimming took off 5 bases at V and 0 bases at J, with 16 bases between the two ends. The CDR3 covers 16 residues. The CDR3 bases are TGTGCCAGCAGCGCTCTACTTGACGGTATGAACACTGAAGCTTTCTTT. Translated: CASSALLDGMNTEAFF.

This clonotype was picked up many times. The V and J genes are TRBV6-2 or TRBV6-3 and TRBJ1-2; D not certain. CDR1 and CDR2 from the germline V gene are MNHEY and SVGEGT. Trimming shortened V by 2 bases and J by 0 bases, and 10 bases separated the two germline ends. There are 15 residues in the CDR3. CDR3 sequence (DNA): TGTGCCAGCAGTTACCGTCAGGCAGCTAACTATGGCTACACCTTC. Amino acids: CASSYRQAANYGYTF.

This sequence joins TRBV12-3 or TRBV12-4 and TRBJ1-4; 8 bases align to TRBD1. This CDR3 is 16 amino acids long. The trim removed 3 bases at V and 10 bases at J, leaving 13 bases unmatched. Here the CDR3 reads CASSFPPGGSRGKLFF. CDR3 nucleotide sequence: TGTGCCAGCAGTTTCCCCCCAGGGGGCTCCCGAGGAAAACTGTTTTTT.

This clonotype was counted at least ten times. The CDR3 here is CASSLARDHEQYF. The CDR3 DNA is TGTGCCAGCAGCTTAGCGCGGGACCACGAGCAGTACTTC. The gene calls are TRBV7-2 and TRBJ2-7; D might be TRBD2 (6 bases). The V end lost 0 bases, the J end lost 5 bases, and 8 bases lay between the germline ends. CDR3 length: 13 amino acids. Germline assignment: CDR1 SGHTA and CDR2 FQGNSA. The variable domain in full, completed from reference TRBV7-2 and TRBJ2-7, reads GAGVSQSPSNKVTEKGKDVELRCDPISGHTALYWYRQSLGQGLEFLIYFQGNSAPDKSGLPSDRFSAERTGGSVSTLTIQRTQQEDSAVYLCASSLARDHEQYFGPGTRLTVT.

This clonotype occurred many times. The J gene is TRBJ1-2, the V gene TRBV11-2, with 10 bases fitting TRBD1. The V segment lost 4 bases and the J segment 2 bases; nucleotides outside the gene matches: 4. The CDR3 has 15 amino acids. Germline assignment: CDR1 SGHAT and CDR2 FQNNGV. DNA of the CDR3: TGTGCCAGCAGCTACCAGACAGGGGGCAACTATGGCTACACCTTC. It specifies CASSYQTGGNYGYTF. Drawing the rest from reference TRBV11-2 and TRBJ1-2, the complete variable domain is EAGVAQSPRYKIIEKRQSVAFWCNPISGHATLYWYQQILGQGPKLLIQFQNNGVVDDSQLPKDRFSAERLKGVDSTLKIQPAKLEDSAVYLCASSYQTGGNYGYTFGSGTRLTVV.

The sample holds a few counts of this clonotype. The rearrangement links TRBV3-1 to TRBJ1-2, with D unclear. V lost 2 bases and J lost 7, with 8 bases in between. Germline V gene data show CDR1 as LGHDT and CDR2 as YNNKEL (reference sequence). This CDR3 has 12 amino acids. The CDR3 coding sequence is TGTGCCAGCAGCCAACTGAGAAGTGGCTACACCTTC. This translates into CASSQLRSGYTF.

This clonotype was detected ten times or more. J is TRBJ2-7 and V is TRBV7-9; D gene unclear. From germline, CDR1 is SEHNR and CDR2 FQNEAQ (reference sequence). This CDR3 contains 13 residues. V was pared by 4 bases and J by 0 bases, with 7 bases between. The CDR3 region has the DNA TGTGCCAGCAGCTACCCGGGCTCCTACGAGCAGTACTTC. It yields the protein CASSYPGSYEQYF.